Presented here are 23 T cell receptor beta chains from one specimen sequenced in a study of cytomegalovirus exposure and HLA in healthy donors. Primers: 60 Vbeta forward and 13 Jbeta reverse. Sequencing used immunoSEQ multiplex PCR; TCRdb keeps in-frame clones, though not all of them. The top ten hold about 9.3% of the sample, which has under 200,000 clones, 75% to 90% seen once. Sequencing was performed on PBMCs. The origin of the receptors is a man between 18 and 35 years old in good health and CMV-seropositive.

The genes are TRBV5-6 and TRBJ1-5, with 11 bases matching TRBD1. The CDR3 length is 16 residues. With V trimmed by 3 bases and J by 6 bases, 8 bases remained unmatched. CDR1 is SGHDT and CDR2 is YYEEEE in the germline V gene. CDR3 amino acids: CASSSTGQGVGQPQHF. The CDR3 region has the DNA TGTGCCAGCAGCTCCACGGGACAGGGGGTAGGTCAGCCCCAGCATTTT.

The CDR3 DNA reads as TGTGCCAGCAGTTACTCACTAGTAACAGATACGCAGTATTTT. This codes for CASSYSLVTDTQYF. This chain uses TRBV6-6 with TRBJ2-3; the D gene is possibly TRBD2 (5 bases). V was clipped by 0 bases and J by 3 bases, with 7 bases between them. Per germline, CDR1 MNHNY and CDR2 SVGAGI (reference sequence). The CDR3 length is 14 residues.

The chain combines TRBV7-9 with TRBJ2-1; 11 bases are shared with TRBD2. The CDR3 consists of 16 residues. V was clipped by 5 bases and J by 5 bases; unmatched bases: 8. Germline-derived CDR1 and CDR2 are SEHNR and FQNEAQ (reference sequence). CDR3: CASSRVLAGANNEQFF. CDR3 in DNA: TGTGCCAGCAGCAGGGTACTAGCGGGGGCGAACAATGAGCAGTTCTTC. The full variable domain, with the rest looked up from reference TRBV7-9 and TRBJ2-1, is DTGVSQNPRHKITKRGQNVTFRCDPISEHNRLYWYRQTLGQGPEFLTYFQNEAQLEKSRLLSDRFSAERPKGSFSTLEIQRTEQGDSAMYLCASSRVLAGANNEQFFGPGTRLTVL.

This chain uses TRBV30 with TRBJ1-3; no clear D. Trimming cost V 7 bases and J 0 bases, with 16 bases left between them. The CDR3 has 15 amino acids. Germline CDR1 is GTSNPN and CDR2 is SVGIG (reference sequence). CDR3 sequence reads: CALAGLGSSGNTIYF. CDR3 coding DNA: TGTGCCTTGGCGGGGTTGGGGTCCTCTGGAAACACCATATATTTT. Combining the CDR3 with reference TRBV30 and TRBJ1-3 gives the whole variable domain SQTIHQWPATLVQPVGSPLSLECTVEGTSNPNLYWYRQAAGRGLQLLFYSVGIGQISSEVPQNLSASRPQDRQFILSSKKLLLSDSGFYLCALAGLGSSGNTIYFGEGSWLTVV.

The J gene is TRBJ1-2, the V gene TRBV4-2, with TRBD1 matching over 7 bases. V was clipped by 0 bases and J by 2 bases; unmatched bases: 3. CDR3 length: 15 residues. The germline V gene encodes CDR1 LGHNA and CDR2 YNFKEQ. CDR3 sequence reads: CASSQEKGANYGYTF. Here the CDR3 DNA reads TGTGCCAGCAGCCAAGAAAAGGGGGCCAACTATGGCTACACCTTC.

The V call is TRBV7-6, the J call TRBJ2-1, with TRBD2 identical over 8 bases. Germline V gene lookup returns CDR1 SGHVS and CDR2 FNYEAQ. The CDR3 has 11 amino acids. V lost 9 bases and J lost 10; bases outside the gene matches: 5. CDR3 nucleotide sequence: TGTGCCAGTCGGATAGCGGGGGAGCAGTTCTTC. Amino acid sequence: CASRIAGEQFF. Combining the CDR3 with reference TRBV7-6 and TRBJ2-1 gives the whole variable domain GAGVSQSPRYKVTKRGQDVALRCDPISGHVSLYWYRQALGQGPEFLTYFNYEAQQDKSGLPNDRFSAERPEGSISTLTIQRTEQRDSAMYRCASRIAGEQFFGPGTRLTVL.

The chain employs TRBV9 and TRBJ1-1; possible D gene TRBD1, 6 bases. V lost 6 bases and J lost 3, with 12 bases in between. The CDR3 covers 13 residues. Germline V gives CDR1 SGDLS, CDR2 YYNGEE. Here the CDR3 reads CASKQRTDTEAFF. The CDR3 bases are TGTGCCAGCAAGCAGAGGACAGACACTGAAGCTTTCTTT. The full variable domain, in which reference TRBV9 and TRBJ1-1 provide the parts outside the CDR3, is DSGVTQTPKHLITATGQRVTLRCSPRSGDLSVYWYQQSLDQGLQFLIQYYNGEERAKGNILERFSAQQFPDLHSELNLSSLELGDSALYFCASKQRTDTEAFFGQGTRLTVV.

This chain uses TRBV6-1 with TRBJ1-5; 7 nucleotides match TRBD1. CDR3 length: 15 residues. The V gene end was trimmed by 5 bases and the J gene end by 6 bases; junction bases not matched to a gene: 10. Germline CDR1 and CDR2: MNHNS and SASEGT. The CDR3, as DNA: TGTGCCAGCAGTTTGGAGACAGGGATCGGTCAGCCCCAGCATTTT. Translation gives CASSLETGIGQPQHF.

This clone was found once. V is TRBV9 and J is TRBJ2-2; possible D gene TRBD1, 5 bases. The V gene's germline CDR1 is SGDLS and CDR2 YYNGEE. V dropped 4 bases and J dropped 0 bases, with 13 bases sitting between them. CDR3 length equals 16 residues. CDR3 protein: CASSFTGKPNTGELFF. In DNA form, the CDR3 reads TGTGCCAGCAGCTTTACAGGCAAACCGAACACCGGGGAGCTGTTTTTT.

CDR3 sequence reads: CASSLGGGRTGELFF. CDR3 nucleotide sequence: TGTGCCAGCAGCTTAGGCGGGGGGAGGACCGGGGAGCTGTTTTTT. The chain uses TRBV7-3 and TRBJ2-2; 8 nucleotides match TRBD2. The CDR3 is 15 amino acids. V lost 2 bases to trimming and J lost 5 bases; unmatched junction nucleotides: 4. Germline CDR1 is SGHTA and CDR2 is FQGTGA.

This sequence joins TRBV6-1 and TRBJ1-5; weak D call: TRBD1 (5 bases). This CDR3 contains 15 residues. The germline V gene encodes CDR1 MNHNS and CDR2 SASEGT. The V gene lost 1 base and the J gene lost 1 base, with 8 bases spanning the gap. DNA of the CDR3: TGTGCCAGCAGTGAAGGGCCAGGGAGCAATCAGCCCCAGCATTTT. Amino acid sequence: CASSEGPGSNQPQHF.

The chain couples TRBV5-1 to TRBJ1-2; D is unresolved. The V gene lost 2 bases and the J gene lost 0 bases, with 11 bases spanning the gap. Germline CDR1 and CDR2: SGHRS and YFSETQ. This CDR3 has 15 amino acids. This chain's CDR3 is CASSFNADTNYGYTF. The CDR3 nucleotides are TGCGCCAGCAGCTTTAATGCGGATACTAACTATGGCTACACCTTC.

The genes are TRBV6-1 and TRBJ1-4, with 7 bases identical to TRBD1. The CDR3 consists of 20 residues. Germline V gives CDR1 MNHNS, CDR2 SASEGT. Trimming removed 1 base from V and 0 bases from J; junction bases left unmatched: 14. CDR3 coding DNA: TGTGCCAGCAGTGAAGGTGCTGTGACAGGGTGGATTTCAACTAATGAAAAACTGTTTTTT. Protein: CASSEGAVTGWISTNEKLFF.

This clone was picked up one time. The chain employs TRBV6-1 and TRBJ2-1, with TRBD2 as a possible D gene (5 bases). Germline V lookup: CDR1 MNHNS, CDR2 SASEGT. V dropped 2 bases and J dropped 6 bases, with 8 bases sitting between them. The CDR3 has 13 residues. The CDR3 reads CASSELGSNEQFF. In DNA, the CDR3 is TGTGCCAGCAGTGAATTGGGGAGCAATGAGCAGTTCTTC.

CDR3 coding DNA: TGCGCCAGCAGTGCAAGGGACAGGACCACAGATACGCAGTATTTT. As protein: CASSARDRTTDTQYF. The V gene is TRBV10-2, the J gene TRBJ2-3; 8 bases align to TRBD1. This CDR3 has 15 residues. V shed 4 bases, J shed 2 bases, and the junction held 5 bases outside the gene matches. CDR1 and CDR2 from the germline V gene are WSHSY and SAAADI.

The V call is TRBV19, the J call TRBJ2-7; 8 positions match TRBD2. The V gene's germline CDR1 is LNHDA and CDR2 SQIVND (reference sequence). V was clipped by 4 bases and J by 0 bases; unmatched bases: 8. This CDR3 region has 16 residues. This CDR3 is CASSTGSTSGSYEQYF. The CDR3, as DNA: TGTGCCAGTAGTACAGGAAGTACTAGCGGCTCCTACGAGCAGTACTTC.

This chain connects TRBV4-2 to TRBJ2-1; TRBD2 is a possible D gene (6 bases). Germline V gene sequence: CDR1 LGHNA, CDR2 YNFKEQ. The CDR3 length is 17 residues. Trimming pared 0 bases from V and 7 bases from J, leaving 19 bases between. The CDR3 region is CASSQDRVAVPGNEQFF. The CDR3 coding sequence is TGTGCCAGCAGCCAAGATCGGGTAGCGGTACCCGGTAATGAGCAGTTCTTC.

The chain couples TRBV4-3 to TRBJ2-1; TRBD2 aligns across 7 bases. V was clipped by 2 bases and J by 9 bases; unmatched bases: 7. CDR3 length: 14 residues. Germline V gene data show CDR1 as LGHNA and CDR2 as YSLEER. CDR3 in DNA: TGCGCCAGCAGCCAACCGGGAGGTAGTAGTGAGCAGTTCTTC. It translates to CASSQPGGSSEQFF.

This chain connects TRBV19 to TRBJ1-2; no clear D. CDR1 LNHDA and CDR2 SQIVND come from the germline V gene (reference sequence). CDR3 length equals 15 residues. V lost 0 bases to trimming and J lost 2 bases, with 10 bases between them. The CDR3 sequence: CASSIDVTENYGYTF. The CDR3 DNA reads TGTGCCAGTAGTATAGATGTTACCGAGAACTATGGCTACACCTTC.

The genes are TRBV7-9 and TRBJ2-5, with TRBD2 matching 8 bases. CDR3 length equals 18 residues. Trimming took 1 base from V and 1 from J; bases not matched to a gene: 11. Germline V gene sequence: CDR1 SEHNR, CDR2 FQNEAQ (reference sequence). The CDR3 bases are TGTGCCAGCAGCTTAGAGGGGGTCAGCGGGGGCTTCCAAGAGACCCAGTACTTC. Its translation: CASSLEGVSGGFQETQYF. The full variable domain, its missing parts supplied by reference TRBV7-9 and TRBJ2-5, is DTGVSQNPRHKITKRGQNVTFRCDPISEHNRLYWYRQTLGQGPEFLTYFQNEAQLEKSRLLSDRFSAERPKGSFSTLEIQRTEQGDSAMYLCASSLEGVSGGFQETQYFGPGTRLLVL.

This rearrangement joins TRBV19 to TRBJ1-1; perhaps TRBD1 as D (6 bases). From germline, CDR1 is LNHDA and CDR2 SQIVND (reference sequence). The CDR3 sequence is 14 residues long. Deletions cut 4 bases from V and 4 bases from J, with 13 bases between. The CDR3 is CASSSYRESTEAFF. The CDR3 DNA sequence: TGTGCCAGTAGTAGTTACAGGGAGAGCACTGAAGCTTTCTTT.

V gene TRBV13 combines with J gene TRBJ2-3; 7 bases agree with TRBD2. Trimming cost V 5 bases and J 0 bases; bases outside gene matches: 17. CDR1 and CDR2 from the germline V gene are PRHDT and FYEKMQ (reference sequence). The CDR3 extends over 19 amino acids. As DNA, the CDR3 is TGTGCCAGCAGCCCCGGGGGGACCTTGAAATCTACTAGCACAGATACGCAGTATTTT. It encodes CASSPGGTLKSTSTDTQYF.

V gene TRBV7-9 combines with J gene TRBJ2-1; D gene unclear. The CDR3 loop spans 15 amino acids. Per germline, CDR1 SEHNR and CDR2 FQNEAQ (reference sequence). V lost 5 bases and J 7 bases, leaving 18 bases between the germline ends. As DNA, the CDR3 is TGTGCCAGCAGCCCACGCGGTTTAAGAACGAATGAGCAGTTCTTC. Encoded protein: CASSPRGLRTNEQFF.